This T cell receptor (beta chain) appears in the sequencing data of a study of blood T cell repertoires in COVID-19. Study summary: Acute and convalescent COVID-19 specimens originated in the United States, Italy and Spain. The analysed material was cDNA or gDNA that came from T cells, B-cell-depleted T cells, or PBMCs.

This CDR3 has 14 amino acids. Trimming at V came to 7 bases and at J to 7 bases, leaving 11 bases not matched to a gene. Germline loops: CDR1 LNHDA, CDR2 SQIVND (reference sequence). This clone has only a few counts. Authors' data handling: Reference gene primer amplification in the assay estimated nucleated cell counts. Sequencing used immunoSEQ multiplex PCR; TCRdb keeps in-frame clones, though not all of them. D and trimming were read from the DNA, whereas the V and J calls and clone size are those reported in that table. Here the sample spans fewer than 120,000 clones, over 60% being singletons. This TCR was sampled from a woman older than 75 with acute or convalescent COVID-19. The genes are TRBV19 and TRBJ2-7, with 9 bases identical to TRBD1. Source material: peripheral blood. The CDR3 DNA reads TGTGCCAGTATGGGGGAACAGGGGGCCGGAGAGCAGTACTTC. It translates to CASMGEQGAGEQYF.